The 20 T cell receptor beta chains reported below all come from one sample, sequenced in a study of blood T cell repertoires in COVID-19. Assay: immunoSEQ multiplex PCR; the TCRdb copy retains only in-frame clones and omits some. The data contain 150,000 to 200,000 clones, about 81% of them seen just once; the ten biggest clones take up 9.5% to 12%. The sequenced sample consisted of peripheral blood. These receptors all stem from a man aged 60 to 75 with active or convalescent COVID-19.

This chain connects TRBV7-9 to TRBJ2-2; 10 nucleotides agree with TRBD2. The CDR3 length is 15 residues. Germline V gene lookup returns CDR1 SEHNR and CDR2 FQNEAQ (reference sequence). The ends lost 2 bases at V and 3 bases at J; junction bases unmatched: 0. CDR3 residues: CASSLTSGDTGELFF. The CDR3 nucleotides read TGTGCCAGCAGCTTAACTAGCGGGGACACCGGGGAGCTGTTTTTT.

The chain carries TRBV7-8 and TRBJ1-2, with D maybe TRBD1 (6 bases). The CDR3 contains 13 residues. CDR1 is SGHVS, CDR2 FQNEAQ, per germline. Trimming cost V 1 base and J 8 bases, with 11 bases left between them. CDR3 sequence (DNA): TGTGCCAGCAGCTTAGACAGGGCCGAGGGCTACACCTTC. It yields the protein CASSLDRAEGYTF.

This clone was counted between two and nine times. The CDR3 loop reads CASAVRRMNTEAFF. As DNA, the CDR3 is TGTGCCAGCGCGGTACGGAGAATGAACACTGAAGCTTTCTTT. The J gene is TRBJ1-1, the V gene TRBV11-1; D not certain. This CDR3 is 14 amino acids long. In germline, CDR1 is SGHAT, CDR2 FQDESV (reference sequence). Trimming left V 8 bases short and J 0 bases short, with 13 bases between.

This clone was observed a few times. CDR3 sequence reads: CASSHGGEAFF. The CDR3, as DNA: TGTGCCAGCAGTCACGGGGGGGAAGCTTTCTTT. The chain recombines TRBV6-5 with TRBJ1-1; a possible D gene is TRBD1 (5 bases). Trimming removed 5 bases from V and 8 bases from J, with 9 bases in between. Germline V gene sequence: CDR1 MNHEY, CDR2 SVGAGI. This CDR3 has 11 amino acids.

V usage is TRBV6-1 and J usage is TRBJ2-3; no clear D. V lost 3 bases and J lost 6, with 7 bases in between. CDR3 size: 12 residues. Looked up from germline, CDR1 is MNHNS and CDR2 is SASEGT. As DNA, the CDR3 is TGTGCCAGCAGTGAGCGGTCGGATACGCAGTATTTT. Its translation is CASSERSDTQYF.

This clone was recorded a few times. The V and J genes are TRBV7-2 and TRBJ1-2, with D maybe TRBD1 (6 bases). This CDR3 is 12 amino acids long. Between the trimmed V and J ends, which lost 7 bases and 5 bases, there was a span of 11 bases. Germline-derived CDR1 and CDR2 are SGHTA and FQGNSA. Written as DNA, the CDR3 is TGTGCCAGCACCATAGGGGGTTATGGCTACACCTTC. Its protein product is CASTIGGYGYTF.

J is TRBJ2-7 and V is TRBV5-1, with D unclear. Trimming removed 0 bases from V and 2 bases from J, with 9 bases in between. Germline V lookup: CDR1 SGHRS, CDR2 YFSETQ. The CDR3 spans 14 residues. The CDR3 sequence is CASSLALEPYEQYF. The CDR3 DNA reads as TGCGCCAGCAGCTTGGCCCTAGAACCCTACGAGCAGTACTTC.

The chain uses TRBV2 and TRBJ1-1; possibly TRBD1 for D (6 bases). V was shortened by 6 bases and J by 0 bases, with 11 bases between the two germline ends. Germline values: CDR1 SNHLY, CDR2 FYNNEI. The length of the CDR3 is 14 residues. CDR3 protein: CASRETGMNTEAFF. The CDR3 DNA follows: TGTGCCAGCAGGGAGACAGGAATGAACACTGAAGCTTTCTTT.

This chain connects TRBV5-1 to TRBJ2-1, with 7 bases that match TRBD2. CDR1 is SGHRS and CDR2 is YFSETQ in the germline V gene. The CDR3 loop spans 19 amino acids. The V gene end was trimmed by 3 bases and the J gene end by 8 bases; junction bases not matched to a gene: 23. CDR3 sequence: CASSWILGREITFWDEQFF. CDR3 coding DNA: TGCGCCAGCAGCTGGATTCTTGGGCGGGAGATTACCTTTTGGGATGAGCAGTTCTTC.

In its sample, this clone was seen once. This rearrangement joins TRBV7-9 to TRBJ2-1, with TRBD2 matching 13 bases. Germline CDR1 is SEHNR and CDR2 is FQNEAQ (reference sequence). The CDR3 covers 16 residues. V shed 1 base and J 8 bases; nucleotides not matched to a gene: 5. This chain's CDR3 is CASSLGTSGGADEQFF. CDR3 DNA: TGTGCCAGCAGCTTAGGTACTAGCGGGGGGGCAGATGAGCAGTTCTTC. Together with reference TRBV7-9 and TRBJ2-1, the CDR3 gives the full variable domain: DTGVSQNPRHKITKRGQNVTFRCDPISEHNRLYWYRQTLGQGPEFLTYFQNEAQLEKSRLLSDRFSAERPKGSFSTLEIQRTEQGDSAMYLCASSLGTSGGADEQFFGPGTRLTVL.

This clone occurred a few times. The chain links TRBV6-5 to TRBJ1-3, with D perhaps TRBD1 (5 bases). V was pared by 6 bases and J by 4 bases, with 16 bases between. This CDR3 region has 15 residues. The germline CDR1 and CDR2 sequences are MNHEY and SVGAGI. CDR3 in amino acids: CASSPFRVVGNTIYF. In DNA, the CDR3 is TGTGCCAGCAGCCCCTTCAGGGTGGTAGGAAACACCATATATTTT.

The sample holds a few counts of this clone. The chain employs TRBV7-3 and TRBJ2-1; TRBD1 might be the D (8 bases). CDR3 length: 17 residues. The germline V gene encodes CDR1 SGHTA and CDR2 FQGTGA. V was cut by 5 bases and J by 8 bases, with 25 bases left in between. CDR3 residues: CASSARGAGGRSDEQFF. The CDR3, as DNA: TGTGCCAGCAGCGCCCGGGGGGCAGGGGGCCGGTCGGATGAGCAGTTCTTC.

The chain combines TRBV19 with TRBJ2-4; D perhaps matches TRBD1 (5 bases). This CDR3 is built from 15 residues. Trimming removed 6 bases at V and 0 bases at J, with 12 bases between. Germline-derived CDR1 and CDR2 are LNHDA and SQIVND (reference sequence). For the CDR3, the DNA is TGTGCCAGTAGAGACAGAACCTTAGCCAAAAACATTCAGTACTTC. As protein: CASRDRTLAKNIQYF.

The chain recombines TRBV4-1 with TRBJ2-1, with a tentative D call TRBD1 (6 bases). V was pared by 5 bases and J by 6 bases, with 17 bases between. Germline V gene data show CDR1 as MGHRA and CDR2 as YSYEKL. The length of the CDR3 is 15 residues. CDR3 amino acids: CASSSQGPIRNEQFF. The CDR3 DNA reads as TGCGCCAGCAGCTCACAGGGTCCGATCCGCAATGAGCAGTTCTTC.

The V and J genes are TRBV7-6 and TRBJ2-7; the match to TRBD2 covers 8 bases. The CDR3 sequence is 17 residues long. V was pared by 0 bases and J by 0 bases, with 7 bases of the junction left unmatched. Germline assignment: CDR1 SGHVS and CDR2 FNYEAQ. CDR3 region: CASSLAERERSSYEQYF. CDR3 coding DNA: TGTGCCAGCAGCTTAGCGGAGCGGGAGAGGAGCTCCTACGAGCAGTACTTC.

This chain links TRBV10-3 with TRBJ2-1; D might be TRBD1 (5 bases). Trimming removed 2 bases from V and 1 base from J, with 9 bases in between. The germline CDR1 and CDR2 sequences are ENHRY and SYGVKD. CDR3 size: 15 residues. The CDR3 protein is CAISEPQGSYNEQFF. Here the CDR3 DNA reads TGTGCCATCAGTGAGCCGCAGGGTTCCTACAATGAGCAGTTCTTC.

This clone was recorded many times. The sample has other DNA sequences that encode this CDR3 too. The V call is TRBV6-5, the J call TRBJ1-1; TRBD1 aligns across 7 bases. The V and J ends lost 7 bases and 0 bases, in that order; junction bases with no gene match: 5. Germline V gene sequence: CDR1 MNHEY, CDR2 SVGAGI. This CDR3 contains 14 residues. The CDR3 bases are TGTGCCAGCACCAAACAGGGGATGAACACTGAAGCTTTCTTT. Protein sequence: CASTKQGMNTEAFF.

V and J are TRBV19 and TRBJ1-4; 7 nucleotides line up with TRBD1. Germline assignment: CDR1 LNHDA and CDR2 SQIVND (reference sequence). This CDR3 has 16 amino acids. V lost 6 bases to trimming and J lost 8 bases; unmatched junction nucleotides: 15. The DNA of the CDR3 is TGTGCCAGTAGGCAACCGGGACAGACTTCTTGGGAAAAACTGTTTTTT. The encoded protein is CASRQPGQTSWEKLFF.

This clone was detected a few times. This chain joins TRBV18 and TRBJ1-2; D unresolved. This CDR3 is built from 15 residues. Per germline, CDR1 KGHSH and CDR2 LQKENI. Trimming cost V 2 bases and J 3 bases, with 13 bases left between them. The CDR3 DNA is TGTGCCAGCTCACCATCCGAGGGTAAAGACTATGGCTACACCTTC. Its protein product is CASSPSEGKDYGYTF.

CDR3 sequence (DNA): TGTGCCAGCAGCCAAGTGGATGCTAGCGGGGCCGAGCAGTACTTC. Amino acids: CASSQVDASGAEQYF. The rearrangement links TRBV4-2 to TRBJ2-7; 9 bases agree with TRBD2. This CDR3 spans 15 amino acids. Germline loops: CDR1 LGHNA, CDR2 YNFKEQ. After removal of 1 base from V and 6 bases from J, the junction contained 7 bases not matched to a gene.